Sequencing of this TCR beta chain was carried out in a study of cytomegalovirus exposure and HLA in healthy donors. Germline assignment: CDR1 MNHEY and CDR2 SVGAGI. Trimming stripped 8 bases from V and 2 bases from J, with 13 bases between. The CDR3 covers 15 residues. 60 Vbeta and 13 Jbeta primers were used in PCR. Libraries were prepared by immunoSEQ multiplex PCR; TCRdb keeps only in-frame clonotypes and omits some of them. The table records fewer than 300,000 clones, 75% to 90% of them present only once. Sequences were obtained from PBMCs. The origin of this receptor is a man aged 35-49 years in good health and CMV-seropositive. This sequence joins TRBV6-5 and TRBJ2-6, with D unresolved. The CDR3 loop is CASRPGPPGANVLTF. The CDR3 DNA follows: TGTGCCAGCCGTCCTGGCCCACCTGGGGCCAACGTCCTGACTTTC.